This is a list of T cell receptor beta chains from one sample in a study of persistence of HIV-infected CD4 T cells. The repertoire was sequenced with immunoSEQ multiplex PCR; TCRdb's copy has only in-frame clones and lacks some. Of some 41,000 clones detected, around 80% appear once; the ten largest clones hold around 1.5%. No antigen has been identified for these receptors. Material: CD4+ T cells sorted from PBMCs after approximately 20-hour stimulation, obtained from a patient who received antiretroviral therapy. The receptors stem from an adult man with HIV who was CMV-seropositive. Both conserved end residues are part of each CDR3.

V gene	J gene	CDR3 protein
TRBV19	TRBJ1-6	CASTPDRNSPLHF
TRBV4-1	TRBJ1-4	CASSPRAGGATNEKLFF
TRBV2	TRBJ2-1	CASIYSSGGFNEQFF
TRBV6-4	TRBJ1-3	CASSPEAGVGNTIYF
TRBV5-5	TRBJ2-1	CASSFRGGNEQFF
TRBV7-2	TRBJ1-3	CASSLTSGPGNTIYF
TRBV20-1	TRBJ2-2	CSAGGTLNTGELFF
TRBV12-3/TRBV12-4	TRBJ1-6	CASKGQWNSPLHF
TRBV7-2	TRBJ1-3	CASSLVGINLSGNTIYF
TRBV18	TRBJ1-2	CASSPSSSGAPSPYGYTF
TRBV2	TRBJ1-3	CASSPGQGKGLGTIYF
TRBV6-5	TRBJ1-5	CASRATRRTDQPQHF
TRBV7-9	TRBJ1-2	CASSPHNPQEVLSNYGYTF
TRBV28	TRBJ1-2	CASSRRGTNYGYTF
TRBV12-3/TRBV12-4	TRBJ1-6	CASSLRGSSLHF
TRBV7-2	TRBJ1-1	CASSFNGRNTEAFF
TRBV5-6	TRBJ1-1	CASSKDRGLAFF
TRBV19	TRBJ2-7	CASSLRDRGREQYF
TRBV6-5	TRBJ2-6	CASSYGGAGANVLTF
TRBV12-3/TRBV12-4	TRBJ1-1	CASSRSWNTEAFF
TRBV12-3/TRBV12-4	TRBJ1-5	CASSFGHQPQHF
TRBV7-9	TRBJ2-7	CASSPRTTLSSYEQYF
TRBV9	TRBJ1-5	CASSPGQGNNQPQHF
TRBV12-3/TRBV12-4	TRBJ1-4	CASSPEGEEKLFF
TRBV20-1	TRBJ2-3	CSASTREADTQYF
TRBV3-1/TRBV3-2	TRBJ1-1	CASSPGVEAFF
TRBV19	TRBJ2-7	CASSSQGQGGEQYF
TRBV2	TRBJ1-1	CASSEESLSVGTEAFF
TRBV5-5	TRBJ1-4	CASSLAGGAGEKLFF
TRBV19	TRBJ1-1	CASSPRQGGDTEAFF
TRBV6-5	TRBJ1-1	CASSITAANTEAFF
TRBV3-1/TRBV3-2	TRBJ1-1	CASSQYDREGTEAFF
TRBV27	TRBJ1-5	CASSLSGRFLKPQHF
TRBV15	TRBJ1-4	CATSRDRGRANEKLFF
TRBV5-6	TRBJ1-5	CASSFGGGFSNQPQHF
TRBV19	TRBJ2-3	CATRGRETDTQYF
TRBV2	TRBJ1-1	CASSAEALNTEAFF
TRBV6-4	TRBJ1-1	CASSESRDATEAFF
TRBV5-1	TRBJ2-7	CASSPTGSGSYEQYF
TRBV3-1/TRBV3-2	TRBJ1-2	CASSQGGGAGNYGYTF
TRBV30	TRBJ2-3	CAWTPPRGLDTQYF
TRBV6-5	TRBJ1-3	CASTGTGVNTIYF
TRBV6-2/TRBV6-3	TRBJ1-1	CASSYTMSNTEAFF
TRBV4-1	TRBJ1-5	CASSQVGSEGQLQHF
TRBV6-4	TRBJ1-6	CASSWGTNNSPLHF
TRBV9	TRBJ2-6	CASSVGWGSVTGANVLTF
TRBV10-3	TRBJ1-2	CAISRVEGREDGYTF
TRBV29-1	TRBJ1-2	CSVRTGNYGYTF
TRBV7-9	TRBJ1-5	CASSPPGRGHNQPQHF
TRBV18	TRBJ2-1	CASSTGLAGGSREQFF
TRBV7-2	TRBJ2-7	CASSPRGGTASYEQYF
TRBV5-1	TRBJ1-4	CASSELTGFEEKLFF
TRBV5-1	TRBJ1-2	CASSSTIGNYGYTF
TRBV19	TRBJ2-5	CASSLSGVFGQETQYF